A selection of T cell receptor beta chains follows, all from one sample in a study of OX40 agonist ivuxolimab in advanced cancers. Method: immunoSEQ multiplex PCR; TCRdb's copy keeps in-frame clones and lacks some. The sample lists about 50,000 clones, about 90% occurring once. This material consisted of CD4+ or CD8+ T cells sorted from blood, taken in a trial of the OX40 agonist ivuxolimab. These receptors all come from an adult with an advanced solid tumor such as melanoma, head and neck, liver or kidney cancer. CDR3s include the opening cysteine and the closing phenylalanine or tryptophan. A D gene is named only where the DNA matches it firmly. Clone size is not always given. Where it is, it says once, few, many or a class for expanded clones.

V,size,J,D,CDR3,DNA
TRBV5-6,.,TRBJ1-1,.,CASSPLPRGGDTEAFF,TGTGCCAGCAGCCCCCTCCCCAGAGGGGGGGACACTGAAGCTTTCTTT
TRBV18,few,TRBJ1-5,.,CASSPGGYSSNQPQHF,TGTGCCAGCTCACCAGGGGGCTATTCTAGCAATCAGCCCCAGCATTTT
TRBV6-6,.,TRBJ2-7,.,CASSYRGTFYEQYF,TGTGCCAGCAGTTACCGAGGAACCTTTTACGAGCAGTACTTC
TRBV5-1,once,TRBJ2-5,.,CASSLAGGRGGYF,TGCGCCAGCAGCTTGGCCGGGGGCCGTGGAGGGTACTTC
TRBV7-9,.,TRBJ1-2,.,CASSQGGGRVNYGYTF,TGTGCCAGCAGCCAAGGCGGGGGGCGAGTTAACTATGGCTACACCTTC
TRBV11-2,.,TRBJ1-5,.,CASSFEPYSNQPQHF,TGTGCCAGCAGCTTCGAGCCATATAGCAATCAGCCCCAGCATTTT
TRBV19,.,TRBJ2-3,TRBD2,CASSKGLVGDTQYF,TGTGCCAGTAGTAAAGGACTAGTAGGAGATACGCAGTATTTT
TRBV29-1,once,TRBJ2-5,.,CSAATGTEAQYF,TGCAGCGCCGCGACAGGTACGGAGGCCCAGTACTTC
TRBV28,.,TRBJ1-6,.,CASSRFSTNSPLHF,TGTGCCAGCAGTCGTTTCTCGACTAATTCACCCCTCCACTTT
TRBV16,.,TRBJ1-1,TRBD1,CASSQSKAGGTEAFF,TGTGCCAGCAGCCAATCAAAAGCAGGGGGGACTGAAGCTTTCTTT
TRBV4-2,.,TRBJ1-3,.,CASSRSLVASGNTIYF,TGTGCCAGCAGCCGGTCCCTCGTGGCTTCTGGAAACACCATATATTTT
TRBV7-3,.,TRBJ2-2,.,CASSLGPHTGELFF,TGTGCCAGCAGCTTAGGACCTCACACCGGGGAGCTGTTTTTT
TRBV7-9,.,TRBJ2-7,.,CASSLRAADDYEQYF,TGTGCCAGCAGCTTACGGGCGGCAGACGACTACGAGCAGTACTTC
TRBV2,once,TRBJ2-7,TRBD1,CASSIAPRWDRTYEQYF,TGTGCCAGCAGTATTGCCCCCCGATGGGACAGGACCTACGAGCAGTACTTC
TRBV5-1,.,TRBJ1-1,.,CASSRESWTEAFF,TGCGCCAGCAGCCGGGAATCGTGGACTGAAGCTTTCTTT
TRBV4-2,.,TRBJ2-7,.,CASSQDYAYEQYF,TGTGCCAGCAGCCAAGATTACGCCTACGAGCAGTACTTC
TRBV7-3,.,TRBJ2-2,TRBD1,CASSSYRDRVTGELFF,TGTGCCAGCAGCTCATACCGGGACAGAGTAACCGGGGAGCTGTTTTTT
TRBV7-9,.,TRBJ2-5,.,CASSLAGAETQYF,TGTGCCAGCAGCTTAGCAGGGGCCGAGACCCAGTACTTC
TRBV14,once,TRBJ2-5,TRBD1,CASSQYQGAYRETQYF,TGTGCCAGCAGCCAATATCAGGGGGCTTATCGGGAGACCCAGTACTTC
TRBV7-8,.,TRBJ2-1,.,CASSLGGWDEQFF,TGTGCCAGCAGCTTAGGTGGGTGGGATGAGCAGTTCTTC
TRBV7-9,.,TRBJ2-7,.,CATGGLGYEQYF,TGTGCCACCGGAGGGCTCGGCTACGAGCAGTACTTC
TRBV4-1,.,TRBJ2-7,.,CASSQEPGGSYEQYF,TGCGCCAGCAGCCAAGAACCCGGCGGATCCTACGAGCAGTACTTC
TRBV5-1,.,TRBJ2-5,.,CASSLYGQGIETQYF,TGCGCCAGCAGCTTGTATGGGCAGGGGATAGAGACCCAGTACTTC
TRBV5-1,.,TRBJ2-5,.,CASSLVVGGETQYF,TGCGCCAGCAGCTTGGTGGTGGGAGGTGAGACCCAGTACTTC
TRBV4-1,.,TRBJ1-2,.,CASSQDSGGGYGYTF,TGCGCCAGCAGCCAAGATAGCGGGGGCGGCTATGGCTACACCTTC
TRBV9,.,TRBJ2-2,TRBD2,CASSARGVSAGELFF,TGTGCCAGCAGCGCCCGGGGGGTGTCCGCCGGGGAGCTGTTTTTT
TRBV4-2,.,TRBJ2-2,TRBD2,CASSHRLAGTGELFF,TGTGCCAGCAGCCATCGACTAGCGGGCACCGGGGAGCTGTTTTTT
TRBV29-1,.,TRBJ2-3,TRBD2,CSVAWSGGGTQYF,TGCAGCGTTGCTTGGTCGGGAGGGGGGACGCAGTATTTT
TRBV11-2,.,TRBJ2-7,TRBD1,CASSVGTAEQYF,TGTGCCAGCAGCGTCGGGACAGCTGAGCAGTACTTC
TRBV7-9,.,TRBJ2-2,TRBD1,CASSPPTGFDTGELFF,TGTGCCAGCAGCCCACCGACAGGGTTCGACACCGGGGAGCTGTTTTTT
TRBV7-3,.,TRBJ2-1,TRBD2,CASSLRTSFYNEQFF,TGTGCCAGCAGCTTAAGGACTAGCTTCTACAATGAGCAGTTCTTC
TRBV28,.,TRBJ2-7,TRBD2,CASSLLLRASGSVRQYF,TGTGCCAGCAGTTTATTATTACGGGCTAGCGGGAGTGTACGGCAGTACTTC
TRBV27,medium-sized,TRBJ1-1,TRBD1,CASSLGRQGEAFF,TGTGCCAGCAGTTTAGGAAGACAGGGGGAAGCTTTCTTT
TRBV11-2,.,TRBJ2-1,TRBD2,CASSFPGTSGSGSYNEQFF,TGTGCCAGCAGTTTCCCGGGGACTAGCGGGAGTGGGTCCTACAATGAGCAGTTCTTC
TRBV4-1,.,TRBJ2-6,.,CASSQAEGTHSGANVLTF,TGCGCCAGCAGCCAAGCTGAGGGAACCCACTCTGGGGCCAACGTCCTGACTTTC
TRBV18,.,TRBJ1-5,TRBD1,CASSEVTGLSNQPQHF,TGTGCCAGCTCAGAAGTGACAGGGTTGAGCAATCAGCCCCAGCATTTT
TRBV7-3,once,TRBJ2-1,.,CASSLNPSGGLNEQFF,TGTGCCAGCAGCTTAAATCCGTCCGGGGGACTCAATGAGCAGTTCTTC
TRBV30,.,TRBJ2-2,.,CAWSVTVGIGELFF,TGTGCCTGGAGTGTGACAGTGGGAATCGGGGAGCTGTTTTTT
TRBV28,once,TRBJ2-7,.,CASSPLGLNYEQYF,TGTGCCAGCAGTCCGTTGGGTCTGAACTACGAGCAGTACTTC
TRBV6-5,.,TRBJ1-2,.,CASSYDGNYGYTF,TGTGCCAGCAGTTACGATGGAAACTATGGCTACACCTTC
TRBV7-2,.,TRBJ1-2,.,CASSLLAYGYTF,TGTGCCAGCAGCTTACTAGCCTATGGCTACACCTTC
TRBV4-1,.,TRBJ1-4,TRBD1,CASSQAATGGINEKLFF,TGCGCCAGCAGCCAAGCCGCTACAGGGGGCATTAATGAAAAACTGTTTTTT
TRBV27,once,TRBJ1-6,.,CASSLTTNPSSPLHF,TGTGCCAGCAGCCTCACCACTAACCCCAGTTCACCCCTCCACTTT
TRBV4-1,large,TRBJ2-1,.,CASSTRQEGAEQFF,TGCGCCAGCAGCACCCGACAGGAAGGGGCTGAGCAGTTCTTC
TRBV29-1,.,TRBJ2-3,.,CSASGSTDTQYF,TGCAGCGCCAGCGGAAGCACAGATACGCAGTATTTT
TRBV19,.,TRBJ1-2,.,CASSITAYSYGYTF,TGTGCCAGTAGTATCACAGCCTACTCCTATGGCTACACCTTC
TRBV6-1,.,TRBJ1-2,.,CASSLVMVVYGYTF,TGTGCCAGCAGTCTGGTCATGGTGGTCTATGGCTACACCTTC
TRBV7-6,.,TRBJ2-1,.,CASSLAPATDEQFF,TGTGCCAGCAGCTTAGCACCAGCTACCGATGAGCAGTTCTTC
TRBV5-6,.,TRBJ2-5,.,CASSLATGYETQYF,TGTGCCAGCAGCTTGGCCACAGGGTACGAGACCCAGTACTTC
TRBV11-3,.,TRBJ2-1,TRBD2,CASSLASGNYNEQFF,TGTGCCAGCAGCTTGGCTAGCGGGAACTACAATGAGCAGTTCTTC
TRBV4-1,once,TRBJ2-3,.,CASSQDQGTITDTQYF,TGCGCCAGCAGCCAAGATCAGGGGACCATCACAGATACGCAGTATTTT